This TCR beta chain was sequenced in a study of cytomegalovirus exposure and HLA in healthy donors. Overall study results and limits: Confirmation was obtained in vitro that a few CMV-associated chains are specific for CMV antigens.

The PCR used 60 Vbeta and 13 Jbeta primers. Produced via immunoSEQ multiplex PCR; TCRdb's table is partial and in-frame only. This sample carries roughly 100,000 clones, around 57% of them seen once, and the ten largest clones take approximately 4.3%. The V end was cut by 0 bases, the J end by 2 bases, with 10 bases between. This CDR3 region has 15 residues. CDR1 and CDR2 (germline): LNHNV, YYDKDF (reference sequence). Remarks on this clone: The target antigen is unknown.

The receptor comes from a human donor in good health. The sample taken for sequencing was PBMCs. J is TRBJ2-5 and V is TRBV15, with unresolved D. CDR3 protein: CATSRDLASQETQYF. Here the CDR3 DNA reads TGTGCCACCAGCAGAGACCTGGCTTCACAAGAGACCCAGTACTTC.